This T cell receptor beta chain was recorded in a study of OX40 agonist ivuxolimab in advanced cancers. CDR3 size: 12 residues. Germline V lookup: CDR1 SGHTA, CDR2 FQGNSA. Trimming pared 4 bases from V and 7 bases from J, leaving 11 bases between. Sequencing used immunoSEQ multiplex PCR; TCRdb keeps in-frame clones, though not all of them. The sample carries 40,000 to 50,000 clones, 85% to 90% recorded once. The rearrangement joins TRBV7-2 to TRBJ2-7; D is undetermined. The specimen was CD4+ or CD8+ T cells sorted from blood, collected in a trial of the OX40 agonist ivuxolimab. The TCR was taken from an adult with an advanced solid tumor such as melanoma, head and neck, liver or kidney cancer. CDR3 nucleotide sequence: TGTGCCAGCAGCTCCGTAGGTTTAGAGCAGTACTTC. This codes for CASSSVGLEQYF.